One T cell receptor (beta chain) is described in this entry. Its cognate antigen is unknown. The table came from immunoSEQ multiplex PCR; TCRdb's copy has only in-frame clones and leaves some out. The data show 9,000 to 10,000 clones, 75% to 95% seen once. Time point noted: newly diagnosed, previously untreated cHL patient sample. The investigators isolated CD8+ T cells from thawed PBMCs using magnetic negative selection. This entry comes from a study of PD-1 blockade in classical Hodgkin lymphoma. The study, taken as a whole, reports: Newly diagnosed patients were reported to start with lower TCR diversity than healthy donors.

This receptor was taken from a human donor with classical Hodgkin lymphoma. Sequenced sample: CD8+ T cells from blood.

The CDR3 region has the DNA TGTGCCAGCAGCCAAGATCTCGAGTCCTACGAGCAGTACTTC. Protein sequence: CASSQDLESYEQYF. The chain has TRBV4-2 and TRBJ2-7, with no clear D. The CDR3 loop spans 14 amino acids. With 0 bases removed from V and 1 base from J, the gap between germline ends came to 7 bases. The germline CDR1 and CDR2 sequences are LGHNA and YNFKEQ.